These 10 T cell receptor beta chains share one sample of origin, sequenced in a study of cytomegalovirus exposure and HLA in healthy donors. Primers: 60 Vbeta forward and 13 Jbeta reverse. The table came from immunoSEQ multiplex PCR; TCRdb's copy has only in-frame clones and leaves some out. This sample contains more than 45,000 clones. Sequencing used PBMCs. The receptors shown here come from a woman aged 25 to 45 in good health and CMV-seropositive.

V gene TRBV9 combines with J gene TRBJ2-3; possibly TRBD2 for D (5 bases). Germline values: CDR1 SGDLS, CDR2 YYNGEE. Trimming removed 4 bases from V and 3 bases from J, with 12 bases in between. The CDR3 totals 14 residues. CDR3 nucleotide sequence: TGTGCCAGCAGCCTCCGATGGACTACAGATACGCAGTATTTT. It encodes CASSLRWTTDTQYF.

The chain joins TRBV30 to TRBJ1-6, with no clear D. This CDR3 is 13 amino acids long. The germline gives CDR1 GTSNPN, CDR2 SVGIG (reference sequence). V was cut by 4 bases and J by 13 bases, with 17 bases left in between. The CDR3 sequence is CAWTPGGRVPLHF. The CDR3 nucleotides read TGTGCCTGGACCCCCGGCGGTCGTGTCCCCCTCCACTTT.

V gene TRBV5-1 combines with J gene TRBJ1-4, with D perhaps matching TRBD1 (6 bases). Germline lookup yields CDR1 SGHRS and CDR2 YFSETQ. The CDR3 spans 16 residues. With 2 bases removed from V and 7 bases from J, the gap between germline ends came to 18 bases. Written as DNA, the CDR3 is TGCGCCAGCAGCTTATCACCGCCAGGGGCCGGTGAAAAACTGTTTTTT. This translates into CASSLSPPGAGEKLFF.

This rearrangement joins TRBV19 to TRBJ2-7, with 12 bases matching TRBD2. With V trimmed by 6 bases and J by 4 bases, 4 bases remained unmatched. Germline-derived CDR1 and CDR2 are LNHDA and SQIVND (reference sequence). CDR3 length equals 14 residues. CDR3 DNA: TGTGCCAGTAGAGGACTAGCGGGAAATTACGAGCAGTACTTC. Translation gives CASRGLAGNYEQYF.

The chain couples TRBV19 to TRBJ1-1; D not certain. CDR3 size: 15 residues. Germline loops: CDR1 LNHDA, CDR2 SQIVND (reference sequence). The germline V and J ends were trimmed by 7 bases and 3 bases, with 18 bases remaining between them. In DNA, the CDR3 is TGTGCCAGTAAAGGCAGCGAGGATTGGTACACTGAAGCTTTCTTT. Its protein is CASKGSEDWYTEAFF.

The CDR3 DNA follows: TGCGCCAGCAGCTTGTCGAGAGAGACCCAGTACTTC. This sequence encodes CASSLSRETQYF. The chain couples TRBV5-1 to TRBJ2-5; D is unclear. Per germline, CDR1 SGHRS and CDR2 YFSETQ. V shed 1 base and J shed 4 bases, with 5 bases lying between them. This CDR3 is built from 12 residues.

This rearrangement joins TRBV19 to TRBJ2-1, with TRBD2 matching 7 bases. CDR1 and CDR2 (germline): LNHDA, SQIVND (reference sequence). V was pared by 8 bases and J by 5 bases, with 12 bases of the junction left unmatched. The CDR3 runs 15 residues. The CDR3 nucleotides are TGTGCCAGTCGCGAGTTGGCGGGAGTTGACAATGAGCAGTTCTTC. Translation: CASRELAGVDNEQFF.

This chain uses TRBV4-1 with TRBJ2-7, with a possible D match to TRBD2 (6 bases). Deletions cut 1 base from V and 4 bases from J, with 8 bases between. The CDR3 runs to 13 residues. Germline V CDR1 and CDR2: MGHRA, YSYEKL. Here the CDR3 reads CASSQGGDYEQYF. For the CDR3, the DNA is TGCGCCAGCAGCCAAGGGGGGGATTACGAGCAGTACTTC.

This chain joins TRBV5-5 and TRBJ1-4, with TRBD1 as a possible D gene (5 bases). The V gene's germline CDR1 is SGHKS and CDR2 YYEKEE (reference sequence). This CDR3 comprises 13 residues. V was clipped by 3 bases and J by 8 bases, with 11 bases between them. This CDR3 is CASSSGFREKLFF. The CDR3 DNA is TGTGCCAGCAGCTCAGGGTTTAGGGAAAAACTGTTTTTT. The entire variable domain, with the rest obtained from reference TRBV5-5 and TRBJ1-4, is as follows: DAGVTQSPTHLIKTRGQQVTLRCSPISGHKSVSWYQQVLGQGPQFIFQYYEKEERGRGNFPDRFSARQFPNYSSELNVNALLLGDSALYLCASSSGFREKLFFGSGTQLSVL.

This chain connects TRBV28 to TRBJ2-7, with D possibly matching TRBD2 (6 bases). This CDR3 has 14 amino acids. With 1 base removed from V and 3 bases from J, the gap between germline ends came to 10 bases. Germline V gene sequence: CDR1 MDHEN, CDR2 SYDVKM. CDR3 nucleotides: TGTGCCAGCAGTTTATTGGGGGGTCGCTACGAGCAGTACTTC. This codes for CASSLLGGRYEQYF. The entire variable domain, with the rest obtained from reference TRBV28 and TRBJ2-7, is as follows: DVKVTQSSRYLVKRTGEKVFLECVQDMDHENMFWYRQDPGLGLRLIYFSYDVKMKEKGDIPEGYSVSREKKERFSLILESASTNQTSMYLCASSLLGGRYEQYFGPGTRLTVT.